This T cell receptor (beta chain) was found in a study of regulatory T cells in long-lasting Graves disease. Indicated time point: newly diagnosed GD, antithyroid drugs for less than 3 months. With RNA extracted from PBMCs as input, the TCR library was made. Investigators prepared the TCR beta libraries by applying iRepertoire HTBI primers and Arm-PCR of CDR3 regions. MiXCR, run by TCRdb on the multiplex PCR reads, gives a single entry per CDR3 protein. The table lists approximately 300,000 distinct CDR3 sequences, roughly 18% of them singletons. This clonotype was detected a few times. Trimming cost V 4 bases and J 5 bases, with 13 bases left between them. The CDR3 runs 14 residues. Per germline, CDR1 SGHDT and CDR2 YYEEEE.

Sequencing was performed on peripheral blood mononuclear cells (PBMCs), taken at new diagnosis, from a patient treated with antithyroid drugs. The gene calls are TRBV5-6 and TRBJ2-1, with D unresolved. This TCR came from a female donor with Graves disease. The chain's CDR3 is CASSALDLNNEQFF. DNA for the CDR3: TGTGCCAGCAGCGCCCTGGACCTCAACAATGAGCAGTTCTTC.